This T cell receptor beta chain was found in a study of CD8 T cells in ankylosing spondylitis. Study-wide results and limits: Before this, some motif variants had been reported in reactive arthritis synovial fluid and blood. Seemingly characteristic of ankylosing spondylitis blood was a TCR beta motif consisting of roughly 8 highly homologous variants.

This CDR3 is 13 amino acids long. V shed 8 bases, J shed 2 bases, and the junction held 5 bases outside the gene matches. Germline assignment: CDR1 SQVTM and CDR2 ANQGSEA. By quantitative 5'-RACE with molecular barcodes, the TCR beta libraries were made. MiXCR, applied by TCRdb to the 5' RACE reads, yields one record per CDR3 protein. The repertoire holds 200,000 or so distinct CDR3 sequences, with approximately 24% as singletons. This clonotype was seen many times. The antigen is undetermined. V usage is TRBV29-1 and J usage is TRBJ2-2; 7 bases are a match to TRBD1. This TCR was recovered from a male donor with ankylosing spondylitis or in good health (not recorded which). Sequencing was carried out using blood, either unsorted or a sorted T cell fraction (not recorded which). CDR3 sequence reads: CSFGTANTGELFF. CDR3 nucleotides: TGCAGCTTCGGGACAGCCAACACCGGGGAGCTGTTTTTT.